The rows below give T cell receptor beta chains drawn from one sample of a study of blood T cell repertoires in COVID-19. The protocol was immunoSEQ multiplex PCR, while the TCRdb copy is restricted to in-frame clones and leaves out a portion. Here the sample spans 200,000 to 250,000 clones, more than 80% being singletons. The sample comprised peripheral blood. These receptor sequences come from a man aged 30 to 39 with COVID-19, enrolled during active disease. Both conserved end residues are part of each CDR3. The order of the fields is V gene, clone size, J gene, D gene, CDR3 protein, CDR3 DNA. D genes are given only for firm matches. Clone sizes are given selectively: once, few, many, or a class where the clone is expanded.

TRBV27	once	TRBJ2-1	TRBD2	CASSLSGGGRPDEQFF	TGTGCCAGCAGTTTATCGGGGGGGGGTCGTCCCGATGAGCAGTTCTTC
TRBV27	-	TRBJ2-1	TRBD2	CASSHLAGSYNEQFF	TGTGCCAGCAGTCACCTAGCGGGCTCCTACAATGAGCAGTTCTTC
TRBV2	-	TRBJ2-5	TRBD2	CASSGEGETQYF	TGTGCCAGCAGTGGGGAGGGGGAGACCCAGTACTTC
TRBV12-3/TRBV12-4	-	TRBJ1-1	-	CASREQGNTEAFF	TGTGCCAGCAGGGAACAGGGCAACACTGAAGCTTTCTTT
TRBV18	-	TRBJ1-2	TRBD1	CASSPDRGGYGYTF	TGTGCCAGCTCACCGGACAGGGGAGGATATGGCTACACCTTC
TRBV19	-	TRBJ2-4	TRBD1	CASSMGTGGFAKNIQYF	TGTGCCAGTAGTATGGGGACAGGGGGCTTTGCCAAAAACATTCAGTACTTC
TRBV5-4	once	TRBJ2-7	TRBD1	CASSLIQGVEEQYF	TGTGCCAGCAGCTTGATCCAGGGGGTCGAGGAGCAGTACTTC
TRBV5-1	-	TRBJ1-1	TRBD1	CASSLGTGWTEAFF	TGCGCCAGCAGCTTGGGGACAGGGTGGACTGAAGCTTTCTTT
TRBV6-2/TRBV6-3	-	TRBJ2-5	TRBD2	CASSSGGETQYF	TGTGCCAGCAGTAGCGGGGGAGAGACCCAGTACTTC
TRBV4-3	-	TRBJ1-1	-	CASSQVRSAGNTEAFF	TGCGCCAGCAGCCAAGTGCGGTCGGCGGGCAACACTGAAGCTTTCTTT
TRBV5-1	-	TRBJ2-7	TRBD2	CASSLAGTTYEQYF	TGCGCCAGCAGCTTGGCCGGGACTACATACGAGCAGTACTTC
TRBV18	-	TRBJ1-4	-	CASSPRKGTDEKLFF	TGTGCCAGCTCACCGCGAAAGGGGACTGATGAAAAACTGTTTTTT
TRBV2	-	TRBJ2-2	TRBD2	CASSLTSGRTNTGELFF	TGTGCCAGCAGTCTCACTAGCGGGAGGACGAACACCGGGGAGCTGTTTTTT
TRBV3-1/TRBV3-2	once	TRBJ2-1	-	CASSPTVAHNEQFF	TGTGCCAGCAGCCCAACGGTAGCACACAATGAGCAGTTCTTC
TRBV6-5	once	TRBJ2-1	-	CASSPGLSYNEQFF	TGTGCCAGCAGCCCCGGACTCTCCTACAATGAGCAGTTCTTC
TRBV19	-	TRBJ1-5	TRBD1	CASSTAGTVINQPQHF	TGTGCCAGTAGTACCGCCGGGACAGTAATTAATCAGCCCCAGCATTTT